The present TCR beta chain was sequenced within a study of control samples from healthy donors and cancer patients. CDR1 LNHDA and CDR2 SQIVND come from the germline V gene (reference sequence). This CDR3 has 16 amino acids. V shed 6 bases and J shed 0 bases, with 12 bases lying between them. Generated by immunoSEQ multiplex PCR, the TCRdb table keeps only in-frame clones and is missing some. The profile shows about 92,000 clones, roughly four fifths of them singletons. The sample was blood. This sequence was found in a woman in her sixties or seventies in good health. V gene TRBV19 combines with J gene TRBJ1-6; no clear D gene. The CDR3 spells CASSPASVSYNSPLHF. Here the CDR3 DNA reads TGTGCCAGTAGCCCCGCTTCAGTCTCCTATAATTCACCCCTCCACTTT.